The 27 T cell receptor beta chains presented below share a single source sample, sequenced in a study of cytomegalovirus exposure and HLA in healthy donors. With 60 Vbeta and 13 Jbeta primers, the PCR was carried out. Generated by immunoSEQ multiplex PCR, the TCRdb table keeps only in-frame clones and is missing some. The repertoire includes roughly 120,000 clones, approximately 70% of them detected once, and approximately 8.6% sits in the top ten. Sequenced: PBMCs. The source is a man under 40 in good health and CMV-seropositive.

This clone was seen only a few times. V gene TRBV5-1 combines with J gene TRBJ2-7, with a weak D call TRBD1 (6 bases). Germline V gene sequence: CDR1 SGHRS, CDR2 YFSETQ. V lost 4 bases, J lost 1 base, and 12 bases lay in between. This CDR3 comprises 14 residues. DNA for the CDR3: TGCGCCAGCAGCCTGATGGACAGATCCTACGAGCAGTACTTC. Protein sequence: CASSLMDRSYEQYF.

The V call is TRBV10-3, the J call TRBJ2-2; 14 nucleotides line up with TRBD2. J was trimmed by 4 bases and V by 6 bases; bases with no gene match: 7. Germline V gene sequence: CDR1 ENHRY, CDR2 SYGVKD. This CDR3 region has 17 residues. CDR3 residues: CAISGTSGRPGTGELFF. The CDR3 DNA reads TGTGCCATCAGCGGGACTAGCGGGAGACCGGGCACCGGGGAGCTGTTTTTT.

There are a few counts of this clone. This CDR3 is CASSQGGISTGTGGTTEAFF. The CDR3 DNA sequence: TGCGCCAGCAGCCAGGGGGGAATTAGTACCGGGACAGGGGGAACCACTGAAGCTTTCTTT. The chain uses TRBV4-1 and TRBJ1-1; TRBD1 matches at 11 bases. CDR3 length: 20 residues. V shed 3 bases and J 4 bases; nucleotides not matched to a gene: 19. From germline, CDR1 is MGHRA and CDR2 YSYEKL.

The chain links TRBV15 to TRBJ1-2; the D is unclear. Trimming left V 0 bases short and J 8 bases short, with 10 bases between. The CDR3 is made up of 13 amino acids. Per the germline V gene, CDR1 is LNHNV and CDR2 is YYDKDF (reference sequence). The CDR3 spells CATSRDIAGGYTF. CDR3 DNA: TGTGCCACCAGCAGAGATATTGCGGGGGGCTACACCTTC.

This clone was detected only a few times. CDR3 sequence reads: CASSLSIIDTGGGTEAFF. The CDR3 DNA sequence: TGCGCCAGCAGCTTGTCGATCATAGACACAGGGGGCGGCACTGAAGCTTTCTTT. The V gene is TRBV5-1, the J gene TRBJ1-1; TRBD1 agrees at 9 bases. The V gene end was trimmed by 1 base and the J gene end by 4 bases; junction bases not matched to a gene: 14. This CDR3 contains 18 residues. Germline-derived CDR1 and CDR2 are SGHRS and YFSETQ.

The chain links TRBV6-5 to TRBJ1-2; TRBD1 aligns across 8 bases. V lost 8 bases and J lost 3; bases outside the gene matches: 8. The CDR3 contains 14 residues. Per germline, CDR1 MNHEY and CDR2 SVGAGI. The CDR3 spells CASSRTGLDYGYTF. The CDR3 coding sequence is TGTGCCAGCTCCCGGACAGGGTTGGACTATGGCTACACCTTC.

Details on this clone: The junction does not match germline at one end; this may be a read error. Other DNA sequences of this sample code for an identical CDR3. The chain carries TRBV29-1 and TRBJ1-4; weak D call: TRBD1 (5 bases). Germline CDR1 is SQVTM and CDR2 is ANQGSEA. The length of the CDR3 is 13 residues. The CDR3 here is CSVVTATNEKLFF. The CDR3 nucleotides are TGCAGCGTAGTGACAGCAACTAATGAAAAATTGTTTTTT.

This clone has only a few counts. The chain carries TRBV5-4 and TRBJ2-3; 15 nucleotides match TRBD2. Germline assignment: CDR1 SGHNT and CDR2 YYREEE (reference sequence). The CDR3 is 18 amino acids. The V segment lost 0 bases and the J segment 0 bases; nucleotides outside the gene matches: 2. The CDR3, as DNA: TGTGCCAGCAGCTTGGGGACTAGCGGGGGGGTTAGCACAGATACGCAGTATTTT. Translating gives CASSLGTSGGVSTDTQYF. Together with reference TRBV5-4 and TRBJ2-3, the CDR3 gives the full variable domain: ETGVTQSPTHLIKTRGQQVTLRCSSQSGHNTVSWYQQALGQGPQFIFQYYREEENGRGNFPPRFSGLQFPNYSSELNVNALELDDSALYLCASSLGTSGGVSTDTQYFGPGTRLTVL.

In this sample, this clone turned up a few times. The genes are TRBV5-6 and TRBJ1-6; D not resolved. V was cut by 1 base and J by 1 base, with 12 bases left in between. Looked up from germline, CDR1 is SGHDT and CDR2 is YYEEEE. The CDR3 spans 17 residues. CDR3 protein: CASSLSLRDSYNSPLHF. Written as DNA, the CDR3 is TGTGCCAGCAGCTTGTCGTTGAGGGATTCCTATAATTCACCCCTCCACTTT.

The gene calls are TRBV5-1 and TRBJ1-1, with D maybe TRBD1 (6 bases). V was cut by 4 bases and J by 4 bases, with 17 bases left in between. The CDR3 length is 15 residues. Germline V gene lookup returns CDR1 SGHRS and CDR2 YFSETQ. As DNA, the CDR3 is TGCGCCAGCAGCCCACTCGGGGGGGCGAGCACTGAAGCTTTCTTT. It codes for CASSPLGGASTEAFF.

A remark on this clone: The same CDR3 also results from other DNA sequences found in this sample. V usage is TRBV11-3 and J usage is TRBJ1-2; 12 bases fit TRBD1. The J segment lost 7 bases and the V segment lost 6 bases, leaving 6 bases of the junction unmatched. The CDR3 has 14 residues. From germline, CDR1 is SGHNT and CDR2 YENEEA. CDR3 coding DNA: TGTGCCAGCAGTCACGGGACAGGGGGCAGTGGCTACACCTTC. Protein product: CASSHGTGGSGYTF.

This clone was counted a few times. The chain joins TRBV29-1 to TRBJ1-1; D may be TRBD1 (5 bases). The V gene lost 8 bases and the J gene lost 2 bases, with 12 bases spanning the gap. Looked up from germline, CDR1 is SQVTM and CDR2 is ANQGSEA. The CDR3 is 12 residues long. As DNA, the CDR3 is TGCAGCACATGGGACTATAACACTGAAGCTTTCTTT. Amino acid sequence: CSTWDYNTEAFF.

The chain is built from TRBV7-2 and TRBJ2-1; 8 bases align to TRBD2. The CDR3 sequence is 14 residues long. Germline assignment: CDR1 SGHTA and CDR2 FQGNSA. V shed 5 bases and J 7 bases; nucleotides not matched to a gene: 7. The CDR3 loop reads CASSPLSGRNEQFF. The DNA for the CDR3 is TGTGCCAGCAGCCCTCTGAGCGGGAGAAATGAGCAGTTCTTC. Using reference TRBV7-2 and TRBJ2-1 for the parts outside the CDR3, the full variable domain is GAGVSQSPSNKVTEKGKDVELRCDPISGHTALYWYRQSLGQGLEFLIYFQGNSAPDKSGLPSDRFSAERTGGSVSTLTIQRTQQEDSAVYLCASSPLSGRNEQFFGPGTRLTVL.

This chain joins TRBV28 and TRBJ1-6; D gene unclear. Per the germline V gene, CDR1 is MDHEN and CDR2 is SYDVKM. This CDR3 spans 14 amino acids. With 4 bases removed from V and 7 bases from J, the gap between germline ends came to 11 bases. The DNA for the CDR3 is TGTGCCAGCAGTTCGACACATGAGAATTCACCCCTCCACTTT. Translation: CASSSTHENSPLHF.

The CDR3 protein is CASSPQQGQETQYF. CDR3 DNA: TGTGCCAGCTCACCTCAACAGGGCCAAGAGACCCAGTACTTC. The chain has TRBV18 and TRBJ2-5; D is possibly TRBD1 (6 bases). V was clipped by 3 bases and J by 1 base, with 9 bases between them. Germline V gene lookup returns CDR1 KGHSH and CDR2 LQKENI. This CDR3 region has 14 residues.

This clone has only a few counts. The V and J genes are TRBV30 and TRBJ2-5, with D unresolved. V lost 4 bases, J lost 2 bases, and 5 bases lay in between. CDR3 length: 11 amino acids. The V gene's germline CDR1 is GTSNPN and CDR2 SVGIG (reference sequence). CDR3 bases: TGTGCCTGGACCTTACAAGAGACCCAGTACTTC. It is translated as CAWTLQETQYF.

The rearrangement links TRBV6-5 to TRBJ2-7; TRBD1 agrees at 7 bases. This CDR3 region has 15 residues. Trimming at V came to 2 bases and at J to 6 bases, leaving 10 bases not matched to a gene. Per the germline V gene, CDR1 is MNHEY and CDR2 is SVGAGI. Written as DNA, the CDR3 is TGTGCCAGCAGTTACCCACAGGGGCGAGGGGGCGAGCAGTACTTC. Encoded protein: CASSYPQGRGGEQYF.

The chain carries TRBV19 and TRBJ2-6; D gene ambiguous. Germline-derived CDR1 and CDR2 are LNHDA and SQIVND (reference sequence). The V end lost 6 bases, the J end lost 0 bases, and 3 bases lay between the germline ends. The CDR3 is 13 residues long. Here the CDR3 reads CASSRSGANVLTF. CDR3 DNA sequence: TGTGCCAGTAGCCGCTCTGGGGCCAACGTCCTGACTTTC.

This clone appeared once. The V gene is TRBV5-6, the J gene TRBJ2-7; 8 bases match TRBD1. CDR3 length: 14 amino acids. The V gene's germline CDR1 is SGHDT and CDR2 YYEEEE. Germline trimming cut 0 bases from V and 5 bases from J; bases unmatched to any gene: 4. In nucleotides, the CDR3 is TGTGCCAGCAGCTTGGGGCAGGGGGCCCACGAGCAGTACGTC. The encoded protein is CASSLGQGAHEQYV.

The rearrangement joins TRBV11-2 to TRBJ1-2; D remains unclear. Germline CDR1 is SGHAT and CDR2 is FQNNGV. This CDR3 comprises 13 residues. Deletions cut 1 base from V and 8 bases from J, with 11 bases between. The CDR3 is CASSLGRVNGYTF. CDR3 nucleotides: TGTGCCAGCAGCTTAGGCCGGGTAAACGGCTACACCTTC. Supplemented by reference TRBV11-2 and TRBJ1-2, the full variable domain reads EAGVAQSPRYKIIEKRQSVAFWCNPISGHATLYWYQQILGQGPKLLIQFQNNGVVDDSQLPKDRFSAERLKGVDSTLKIQPAKLEDSAVYLCASSLGRVNGYTFGSGTRLTVV.

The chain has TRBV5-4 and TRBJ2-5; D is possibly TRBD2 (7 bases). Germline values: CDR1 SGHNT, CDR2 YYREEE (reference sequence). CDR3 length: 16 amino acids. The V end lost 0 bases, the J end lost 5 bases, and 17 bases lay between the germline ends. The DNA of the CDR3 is TGTGCCAGCAGCTTGGATGGTAGGGGGGGCTGGGAGACCCAGTACTTC. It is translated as CASSLDGRGGWETQYF.

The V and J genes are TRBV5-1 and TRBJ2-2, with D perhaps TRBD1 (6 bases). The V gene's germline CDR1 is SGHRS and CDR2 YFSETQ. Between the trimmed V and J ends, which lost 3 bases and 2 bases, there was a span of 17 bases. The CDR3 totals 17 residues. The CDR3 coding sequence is TGCGCCAGCAGCTCTTTTCGCCCGGACAGTAACACCGGGGAGCTGTTTTTT. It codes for CASSSFRPDSNTGELFF.

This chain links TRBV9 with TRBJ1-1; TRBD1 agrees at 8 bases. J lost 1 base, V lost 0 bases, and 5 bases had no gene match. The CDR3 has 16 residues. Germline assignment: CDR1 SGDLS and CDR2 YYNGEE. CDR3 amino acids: CASSVGQGAGNTEAFF. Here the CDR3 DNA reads TGTGCCAGCAGCGTAGGGCAGGGGGCGGGGAACACTGAAGCTTTCTTT.

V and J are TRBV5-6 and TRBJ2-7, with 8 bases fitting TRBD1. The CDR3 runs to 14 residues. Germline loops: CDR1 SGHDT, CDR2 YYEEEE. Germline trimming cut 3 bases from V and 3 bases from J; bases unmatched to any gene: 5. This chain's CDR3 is CASSYGTGDYEQYF. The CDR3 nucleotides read TGTGCCAGCAGCTACGGGACAGGAGACTACGAGCAGTACTTC.

The CDR3 DNA reads as TGCAGTGCCCCGAGGCTCTACGAGCAGTACTTC. This encodes CSAPRLYEQYF. The gene calls are TRBV20-1 and TRBJ2-5; D ambiguous. The tail of the sequence fits TRBJ2-7 better, so the J call may be wrong. This CDR3 has 11 amino acids. The germline V gene encodes CDR1 DFQATT and CDR2 SNEGSKA (reference sequence).

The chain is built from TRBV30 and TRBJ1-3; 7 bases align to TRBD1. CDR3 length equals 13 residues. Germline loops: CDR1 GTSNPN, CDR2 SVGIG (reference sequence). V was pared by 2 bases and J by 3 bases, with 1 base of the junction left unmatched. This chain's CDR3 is CAWSRTGGNTIYF. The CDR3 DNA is TGTGCCTGGAGTAGGACAGGTGGAAACACCATATATTTT. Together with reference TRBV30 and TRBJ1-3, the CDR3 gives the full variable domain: SQTIHQWPATLVQPVGSPLSLECTVEGTSNPNLYWYRQAAGRGLQLLFYSVGIGQISSEVPQNLSASRPQDRQFILSSKKLLLSDSGFYLCAWSRTGGNTIYFGEGSWLTVV.

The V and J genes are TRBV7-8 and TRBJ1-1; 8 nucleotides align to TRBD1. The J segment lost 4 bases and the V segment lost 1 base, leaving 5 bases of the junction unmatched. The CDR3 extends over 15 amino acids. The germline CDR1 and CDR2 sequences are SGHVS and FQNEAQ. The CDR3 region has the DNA TGTGCCAGCAGCTTAGGTGCCGGGACAGGCACTGAAGCTTTCTTT. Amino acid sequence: CASSLGAGTGTEAFF.